The TCR beta chain described here comes from a study of blood T cell repertoires in COVID-19 (dated by TCRdb to about 2020). About the full investigation: Samples from collaborators originated in the United States, Italy and Spain and spanned both the acute and convalescent phases of COVID-19. Sample metadata almost always included a de-identified subject ID, COVID-19 status, age in years and sex. Subjects who had been exposed to COVID-19, were actively infected with it, or had recovered from it provided the deeply sampled blood TCRbeta repertoires that made up the dataset. Samples were obtained from the ongoing ImmuneRACE study (first 160 participants) and from 1,254 subjects provided by 6 global collaborators. The repertoires were released in a freely available public database meant as a resource for research on the immune response to SARS-CoV-2. HLA class I and class II types, where available, came from metadata supplied by the sample provider rather than from assay-based typing. The prospective study material was composed of cDNA or gDNA derived from T cells, B-cell-depleted T cells, or PBMCs.

TCRbeta CDR3 regions were amplified from genomic DNA using the immunoSEQ Assay, a bias-controlled multiplex PCR. The study's own analysis went as follows. Nucleated cell counts per sample were estimated from amplification of reference gene primers within the assay. Sequence reads were collapsed and filtered to measure the absolute abundance of every unique TCRbeta CDR3 rearrangement. Productive Simpson clonality was computed per sample as the square root of Simpson's diversity index over productive rearrangements. TCRdb limited this immuneACCESS table to in-frame rearrangements with V and J called. A share of clones is missing; checked studies link under half to unresolved V genes, and the rest is unexplained. V, J and clone size are those of that table, while D and trimming were read from the DNA. For this sample there are 110,000 to 150,000 clones; 65% to 80% appear just once. The biggest ten clones account for roughly 13% of the sample.

Worth noting for this clone: This clone's antigen is unknown. No much larger clonotype is one base removed from it; base qualities were not supplied.

Collaborating institutions collected whole blood in K2EDTA tubes following their own protocols. For TCRbeta analysis, collaborators shipped samples in one of three forms: frozen whole blood, isolated PBMCs, or DNA extracted from either of those sample types. The V and J ends are trimmed by 5 bases and 5 bases, leaving 15 bases between them. The CDR3 sequence holds 14 residues, the cysteine and phenylalanine included. Just the 42-base CDR3 DNA is kept, in frame starting at base 1. In the germline V gene, CDR1 corresponds to KGHSY and CDR2 to FQNENV. Overall study outcomes, separate from this receptor: The amount of clinical and demographic metadata varied by source and participant and was provided uncurated.

The sample was peripheral blood. The chain uses TRBV16 and TRBJ1-1; the D gene assignment is ambiguous. The receptor comes from a man older than 75 with acute or convalescent COVID-19. This receptor carries the CDR3 CASSLNRGQTEAFF. The nucleotide sequence reads as follows: TGTGCCAGCAGCTTAAACCGGGGTCAGACTGAAGCTTTCTTT. With the portions outside the CDR3 filled from the reference TRBV16 and TRBJ1-1 genes, the complete variable region becomes GEEVAQTPKHLVRGEGQKAKLYCAPIKGHSYVFWYQQVLKNEFKFLISFQNENVFDETGMPKERFSAKCLPNSPCSLEIQATKLEDSAVYFCASSLNRGQTEAFFGQGTRLTVV.